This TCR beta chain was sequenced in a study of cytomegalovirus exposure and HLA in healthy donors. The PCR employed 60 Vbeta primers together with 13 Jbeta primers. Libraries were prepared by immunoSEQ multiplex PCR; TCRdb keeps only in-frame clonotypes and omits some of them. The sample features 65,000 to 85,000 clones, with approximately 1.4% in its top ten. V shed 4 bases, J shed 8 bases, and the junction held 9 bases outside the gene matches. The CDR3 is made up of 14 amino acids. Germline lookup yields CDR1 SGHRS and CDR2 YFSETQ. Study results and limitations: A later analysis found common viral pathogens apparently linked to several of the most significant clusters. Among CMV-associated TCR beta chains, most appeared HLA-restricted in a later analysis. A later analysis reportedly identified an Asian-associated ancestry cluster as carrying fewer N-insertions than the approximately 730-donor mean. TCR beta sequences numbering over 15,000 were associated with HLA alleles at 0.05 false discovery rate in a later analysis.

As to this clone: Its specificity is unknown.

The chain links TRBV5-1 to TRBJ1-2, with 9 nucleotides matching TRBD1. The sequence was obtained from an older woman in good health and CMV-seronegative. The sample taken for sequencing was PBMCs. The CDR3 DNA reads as TGCGCCAGCAGCACCGGCGACAGGGGGTCCGGCTACACCTTC. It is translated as CASSTGDRGSGYTF.